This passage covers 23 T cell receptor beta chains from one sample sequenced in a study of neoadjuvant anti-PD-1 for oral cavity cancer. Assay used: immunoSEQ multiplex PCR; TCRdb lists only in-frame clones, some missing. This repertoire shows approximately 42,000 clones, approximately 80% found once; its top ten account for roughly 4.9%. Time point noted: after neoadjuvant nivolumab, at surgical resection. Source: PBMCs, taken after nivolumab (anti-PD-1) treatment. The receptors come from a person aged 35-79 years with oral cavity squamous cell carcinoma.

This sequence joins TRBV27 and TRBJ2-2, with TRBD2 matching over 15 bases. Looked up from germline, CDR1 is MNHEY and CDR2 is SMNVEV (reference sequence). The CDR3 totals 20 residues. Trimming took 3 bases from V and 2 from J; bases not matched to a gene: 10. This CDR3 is CASSFMPGLAGGLNTGELFF. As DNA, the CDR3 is TGTGCCAGCAGTTTCATGCCGGGACTAGCGGGAGGCCTAAACACCGGGGAGCTGTTTTTT.

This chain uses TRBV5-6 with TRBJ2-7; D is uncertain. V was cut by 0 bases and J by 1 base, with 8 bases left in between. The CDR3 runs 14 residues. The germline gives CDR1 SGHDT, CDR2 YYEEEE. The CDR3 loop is CASSLGPPSYEQYF. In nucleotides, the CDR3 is TGTGCCAGCAGCTTGGGCCCCCCTTCCTACGAGCAGTACTTC.

CDR3 in amino acids: CASSLGLTGGNEQFF. The CDR3 region has the DNA TGCGCCAGCAGCTTGGGTCTGACAGGGGGCAATGAGCAGTTCTTC. The V and J genes are TRBV5-1 and TRBJ2-1, with 9 bases fitting TRBD1. The CDR3 totals 15 residues. V lost 0 bases and J lost 6; bases outside the gene matches: 4. Germline CDR1 and CDR2: SGHRS and YFSETQ.

The CDR3 spells CASSRGDRGNGYTF. CDR3 nucleotides: TGTGCCAGCAGCCGAGGGGACAGGGGTAATGGCTACACCTTC. The genes are TRBV7-8 and TRBJ1-2; the match to TRBD1 covers 10 bases. This CDR3 has 14 residues. With 5 bases clipped from V and 6 bases from J, the junction kept 6 bases outside the gene matches. Germline V gene sequence: CDR1 SGHVS, CDR2 FQNEAQ.

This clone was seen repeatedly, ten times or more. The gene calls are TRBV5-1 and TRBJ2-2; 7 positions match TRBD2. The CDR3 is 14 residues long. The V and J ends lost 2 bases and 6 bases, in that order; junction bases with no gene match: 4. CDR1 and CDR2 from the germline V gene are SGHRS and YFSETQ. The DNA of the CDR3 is TGCGCCAGCAGCTTCATGACTAGCCCCGGGGAGCTGTTTTTT. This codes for CASSFMTSPGELFF. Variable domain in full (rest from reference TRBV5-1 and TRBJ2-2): KAGVTQTPRYLIKTRGQQVTLSCSPISGHRSVSWYQQTPGQGLQFLFEYFSETQRNKGNFPGRFSGRQFSNSRSEMNVSTLELGDSALYLCASSFMTSPGELFFGEGSRLTVL.

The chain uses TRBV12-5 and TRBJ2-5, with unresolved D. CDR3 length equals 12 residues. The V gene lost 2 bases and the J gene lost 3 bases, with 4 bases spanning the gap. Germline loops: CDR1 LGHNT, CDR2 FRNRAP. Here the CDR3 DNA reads TGTGCTAGTGGTTTGTTTGAAGAGACCCAGTACTTC. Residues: CASGLFEETQYF. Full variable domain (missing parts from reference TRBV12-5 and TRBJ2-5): DARVTQTPRHKVTEMGQEVTMRCQPILGHNTVFWYRQTMMQGLELLAYFRNRAPLDDSGMPKDRFSAEMPDATLATLKIQPSEPRDSAVYFCASGLFEETQYFGPGTRLLVL.

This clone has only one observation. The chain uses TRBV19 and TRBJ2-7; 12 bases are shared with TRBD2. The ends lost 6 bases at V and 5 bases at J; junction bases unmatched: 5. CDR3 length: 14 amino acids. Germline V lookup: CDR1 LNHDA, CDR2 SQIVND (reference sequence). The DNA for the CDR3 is TGTGCCAGTAGAGGACTAGCGGGGCCAAACGAGCAGTACTTC. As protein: CASRGLAGPNEQYF.

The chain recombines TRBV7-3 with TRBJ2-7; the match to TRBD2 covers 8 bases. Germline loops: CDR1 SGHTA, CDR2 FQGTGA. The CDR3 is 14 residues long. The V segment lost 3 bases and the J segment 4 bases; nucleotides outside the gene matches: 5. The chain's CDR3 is CASSLSGTSYEQYF. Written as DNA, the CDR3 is TGTGCCAGCAGCTTGTCCGGGACTAGTTACGAGCAGTACTTC.

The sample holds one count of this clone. The CDR3 DNA is TGTGCCATCGAAGGGGGAAGCTCCTACAATGAGCAGTTCTTC. It codes for CAIEGGSSYNEQFF. The chain uses TRBV7-6 and TRBJ2-1; perhaps TRBD1 as D (6 bases). CDR1 is SGHVS and CDR2 is FNYEAQ in the germline V gene. CDR3 length equals 14 residues. Trimming stripped 10 bases from V and 0 bases from J, with 13 bases between. Using reference TRBV7-6 and TRBJ2-1 for the parts outside the CDR3, the full variable domain is GAGVSQSPRYKVTKRGQDVALRCDPISGHVSLYWYRQALGQGPEFLTYFNYEAQQDKSGLPNDRFSAERPEGSISTLTIQRTEQRDSAMYRCAIEGGSSYNEQFFGPGTRLTVL.

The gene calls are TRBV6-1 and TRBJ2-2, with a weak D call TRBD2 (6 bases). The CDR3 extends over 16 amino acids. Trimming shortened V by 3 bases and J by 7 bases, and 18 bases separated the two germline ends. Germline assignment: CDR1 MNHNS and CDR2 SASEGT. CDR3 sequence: CASSDAGTSFLGELFF. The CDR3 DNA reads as TGTGCCAGCAGTGACGCAGGAACTAGCTTTCTCGGGGAGCTGTTTTTT.

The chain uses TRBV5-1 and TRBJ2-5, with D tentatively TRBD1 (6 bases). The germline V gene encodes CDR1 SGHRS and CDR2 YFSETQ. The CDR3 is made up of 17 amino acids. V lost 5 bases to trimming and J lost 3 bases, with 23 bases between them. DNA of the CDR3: TGCGCCAGCAGGGTGGGGGACACCGTAAATCCGGAAGAGACCCAGTACTTC. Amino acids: CASRVGDTVNPEETQYF.

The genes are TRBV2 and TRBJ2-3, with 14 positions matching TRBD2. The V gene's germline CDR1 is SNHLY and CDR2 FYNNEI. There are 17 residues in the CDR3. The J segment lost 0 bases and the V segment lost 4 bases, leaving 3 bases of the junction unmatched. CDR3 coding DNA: TGTGCCAGCAGTGGACTAGCGGGGGGGATTAGCACAGATACGCAGTATTTT. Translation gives CASSGLAGGISTDTQYF.

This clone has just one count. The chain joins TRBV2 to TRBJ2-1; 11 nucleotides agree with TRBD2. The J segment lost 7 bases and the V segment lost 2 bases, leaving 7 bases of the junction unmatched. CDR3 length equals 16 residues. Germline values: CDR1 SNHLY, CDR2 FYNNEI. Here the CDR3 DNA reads TGTGCCAGCAGTGAAAACGGGCTAGCGGGAGGAAATGAGCAGTTCTTC. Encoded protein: CASSENGLAGGNEQFF.

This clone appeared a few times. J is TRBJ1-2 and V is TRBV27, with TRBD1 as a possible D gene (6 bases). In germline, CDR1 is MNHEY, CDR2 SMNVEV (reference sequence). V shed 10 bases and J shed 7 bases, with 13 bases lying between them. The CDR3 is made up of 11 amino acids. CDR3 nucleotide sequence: TGTGCCACCCAGGGGCGGGGTGGCTACACCTTC. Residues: CATQGRGGYTF.

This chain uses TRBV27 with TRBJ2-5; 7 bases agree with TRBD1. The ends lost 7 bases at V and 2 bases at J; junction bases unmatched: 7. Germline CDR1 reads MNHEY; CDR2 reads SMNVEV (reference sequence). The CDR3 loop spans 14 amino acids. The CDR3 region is CASTADRQQETQYF. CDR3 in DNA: TGTGCCAGCACCGCGGACAGGCAGCAAGAGACCCAGTACTTC.

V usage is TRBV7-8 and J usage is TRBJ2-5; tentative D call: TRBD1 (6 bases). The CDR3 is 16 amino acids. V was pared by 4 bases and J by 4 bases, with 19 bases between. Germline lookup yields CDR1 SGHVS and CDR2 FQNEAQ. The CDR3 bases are TGTGCCAGCAGCTCATCCGGGACCGCAGGGGTAGAGACCCAGTACTTC. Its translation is CASSSSGTAGVETQYF.

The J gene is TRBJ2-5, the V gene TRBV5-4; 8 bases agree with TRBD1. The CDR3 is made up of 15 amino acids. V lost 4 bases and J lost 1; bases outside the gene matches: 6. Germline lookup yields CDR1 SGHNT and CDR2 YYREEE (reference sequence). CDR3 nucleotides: TGTGCCAGCAGCCCATGGACAGGGTCCCAAGAGACCCAGTACTTC. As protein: CASSPWTGSQETQYF.

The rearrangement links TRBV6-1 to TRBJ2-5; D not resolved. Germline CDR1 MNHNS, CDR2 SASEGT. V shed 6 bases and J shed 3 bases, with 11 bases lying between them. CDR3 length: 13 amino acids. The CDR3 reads CASSIVVKETQYF. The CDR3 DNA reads TGTGCCAGCAGCATCGTAGTCAAAGAGACCCAGTACTTC.

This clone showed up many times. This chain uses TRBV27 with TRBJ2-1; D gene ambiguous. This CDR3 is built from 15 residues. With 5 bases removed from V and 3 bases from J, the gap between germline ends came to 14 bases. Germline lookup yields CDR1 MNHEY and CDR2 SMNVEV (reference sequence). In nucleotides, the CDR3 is TGTGCCAGCAGTAGGTCACAGACTCTCTACAATGAGCAGTTCTTC. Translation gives CASSRSQTLYNEQFF.

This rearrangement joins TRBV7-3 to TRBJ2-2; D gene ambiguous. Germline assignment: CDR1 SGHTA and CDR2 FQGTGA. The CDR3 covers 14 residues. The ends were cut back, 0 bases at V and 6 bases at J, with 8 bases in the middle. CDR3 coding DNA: TGTGCCAGCAGCTTAACCGGCATTTCCGGGGAGCTGTTTTTT. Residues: CASSLTGISGELFF.

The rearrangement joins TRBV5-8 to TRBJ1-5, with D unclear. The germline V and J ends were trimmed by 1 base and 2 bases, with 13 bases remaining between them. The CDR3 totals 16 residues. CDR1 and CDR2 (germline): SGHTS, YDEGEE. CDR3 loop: CASSLSSAGGNQPQHF. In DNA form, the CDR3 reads TGTGCCAGCAGCTTGTCGTCCGCCGGGGGCAATCAGCCCCAGCATTTT.

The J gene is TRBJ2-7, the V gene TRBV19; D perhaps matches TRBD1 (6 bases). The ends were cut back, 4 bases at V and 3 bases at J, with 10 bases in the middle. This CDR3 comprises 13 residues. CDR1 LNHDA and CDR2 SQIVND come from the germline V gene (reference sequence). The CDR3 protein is CASSTQGFYEQYF. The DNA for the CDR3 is TGTGCCAGTAGTACACAGGGCTTCTACGAGCAGTACTTC. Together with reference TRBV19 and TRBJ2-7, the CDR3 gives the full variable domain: DGGITQSPKYLFRKEGQNVTLSCEQNLNHDAMYWYRQDPGQGLRLIYYSQIVNDFQKGDIAEGYSVSREKKESFPLTVTSAQKNPTAFYLCASSTQGFYEQYFGPGTRLTVT.

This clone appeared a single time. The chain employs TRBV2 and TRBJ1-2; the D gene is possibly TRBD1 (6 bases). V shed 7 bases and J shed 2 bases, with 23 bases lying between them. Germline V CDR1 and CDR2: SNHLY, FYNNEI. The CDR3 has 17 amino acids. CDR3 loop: CASKRQGSFFRNYGYTF. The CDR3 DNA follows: TGTGCCAGCAAAAGGCAGGGGAGTTTTTTTAGGAACTATGGCTACACCTTC.